This T cell receptor beta chain comes out of a study of cytomegalovirus exposure and HLA in healthy donors. Overall study: Caucasian-associated ancestry cluster membership applied to approximately 84% of some 400 genotyped donors.

There are 17 residues in the CDR3. Germline CDR1 and CDR2: LNHNV and YYDKDF (reference sequence). The germline V and J ends were trimmed by 0 bases and 2 bases, with 15 bases remaining between them. Study conclusions and caveats: Accurate HLA-A and HLA-B prediction from TCR beta sequences was reported for most subjects.

PCR primers comprised 60 Vbeta and 13 Jbeta primers. Profiling relied on immunoSEQ multiplex PCR, and the TCRdb table lists in-frame clones only, not all of them. This repertoire shows some 190,000 clones, approximately 80% found once; its top ten account for roughly 3.6%. This clone was found once. Its cognate antigen is unknown. This chain joins TRBV15 and TRBJ2-3, with a weak D call TRBD2 (6 bases). The sequenced sample was PBMCs. This clonotype originated in a man aged 35-49 years in good health and CMV-seropositive. CDR3 DNA sequence: TGTGCCACCAGCAGAGATGGGTCTAGCGAGCCCACAGATACGCAGTATTTT. This codes for CATSRDGSSEPTDTQYF.